The text below deals with one T cell receptor (beta chain). Its antigen is still unknown. The record originates from a study of vaccination and CD4 T cells after COVID-19. Sequencing of DNA taken from cultured CD4+ T cells relied on the Oncomine TCR Beta short-read assay. A single record per CDR3 protein comes from TCRdb applying MiXCR to the PCR reads. The repertoire includes over 11,000 distinct CDR3 sequences, more than 20% of them detected once, and roughly 15% sits in the top ten. Germline values: CDR1 SGHDN, CDR2 FVKESK. V was shortened by 7 bases and J by 9 bases, with 19 bases between the two germline ends. The CDR3 has 15 amino acids. Treatment described: roughly 11-day PBMC culture with coronavirus spike peptide pools or control peptides (ViraFEST assay). Fresh IL-2 medium was used to replace half of the medium on days 3 and 7.

The receptor comes from a human donor with COVID-19. This rearrangement joins TRBV14 to TRBJ1-6; the D gene is possibly TRBD1 (5 bases). The sequenced sample consisted of cultured CD4+ T cells from blood. The CDR3 reads CASNPTRGAASPLHF. The CDR3, as DNA: TGTGCCAGCAACCCCACTAGGGGCGCGGCTTCACCCCTCCACTTT.